The entry below gives a single TCR beta chain sequence along with its context. This sample was included in a study of blood T cell repertoires in COVID-19. Method: immunoSEQ multiplex PCR; TCRdb's copy keeps in-frame clones and lacks some. The profile shows approximately 73,000 clones, roughly 89% of them singletons. Looked up from germline, CDR1 is ENHRY and CDR2 is SYGVKD. The CDR3 totals 13 residues. V lost 10 bases, J lost 6 bases, and 4 bases stayed unmatched. Input material: peripheral blood. The rearrangement uses TRBV10-3 and TRBJ2-1, with 12 nucleotides matching TRBD2. This receptor was taken from an elderly man with acute or convalescent COVID-19. The CDR3: CATRTSGINEQFF. CDR3 DNA: TGTGCCACCCGGACTAGCGGGATCAATGAGCAGTTCTTC.